The present TCR beta chain was sequenced within a study of circulating and synovial CD4+ cells in juvenile arthritis. Remarks on this clone: No antigen is known for it.

Trimming cost V 1 base and J 1 base, with 16 bases left between them. The CDR3 is made up of 17 amino acids. Germline V lookup: CDR1 LNHNV, CDR2 YYDKDF (reference sequence). Data came from immunoSEQ multiplex PCR; TCRdb stores just in-frame clones and leaves some out. The sample includes over 30,000 clones, roughly 96% of them seen just once. General study findings and limits: Shared-clonotype fractions with synovium likely underestimate full repertoire overlap. Compared with bulk blood, circulating pathogenic-like lymphocytes shared substantially more CDR3 sequences with synovial T cells.

Sequenced sample: CD4+ T cells from blood. The origin of this receptor is a human donor with juvenile idiopathic arthritis. The V and J genes are TRBV15 and TRBJ2-5; maybe TRBD1 (6 bases). CDR3 sequence (DNA): TGTGCCACCAGCAGAGGATATGCACGGGACACCCAAGAGACCCAGTACTTC. Encoded protein: CATSRGYARDTQETQYF.